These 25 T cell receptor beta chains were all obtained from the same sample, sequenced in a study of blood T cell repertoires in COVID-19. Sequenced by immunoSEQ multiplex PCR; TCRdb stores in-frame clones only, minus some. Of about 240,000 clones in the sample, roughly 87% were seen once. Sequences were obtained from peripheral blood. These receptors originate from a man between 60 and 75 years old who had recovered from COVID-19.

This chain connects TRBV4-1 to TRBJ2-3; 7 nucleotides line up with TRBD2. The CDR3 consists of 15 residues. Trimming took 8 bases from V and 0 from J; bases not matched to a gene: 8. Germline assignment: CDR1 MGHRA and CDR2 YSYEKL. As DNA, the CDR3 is TGCGCCAGCGGCCGTCCGGGACTAAGCACAGATACGCAGTATTTT. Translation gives CASGRPGLSTDTQYF.

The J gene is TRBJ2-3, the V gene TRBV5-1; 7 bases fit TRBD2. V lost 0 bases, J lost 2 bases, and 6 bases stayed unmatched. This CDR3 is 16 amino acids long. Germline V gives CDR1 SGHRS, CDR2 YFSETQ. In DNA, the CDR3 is TGCGCCAGCAGCTTGGGGGCCAGCGGGACCACAGATACGCAGTATTTT. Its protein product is CASSLGASGTTDTQYF.

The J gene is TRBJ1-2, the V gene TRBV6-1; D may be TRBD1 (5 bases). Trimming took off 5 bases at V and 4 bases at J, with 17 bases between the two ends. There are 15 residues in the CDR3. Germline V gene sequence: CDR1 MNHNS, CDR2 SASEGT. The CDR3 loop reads CASSLGGLGSYGYTF. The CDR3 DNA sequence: TGTGCCAGCAGTTTGGGGGGATTGGGTTCCTATGGCTACACCTTC.

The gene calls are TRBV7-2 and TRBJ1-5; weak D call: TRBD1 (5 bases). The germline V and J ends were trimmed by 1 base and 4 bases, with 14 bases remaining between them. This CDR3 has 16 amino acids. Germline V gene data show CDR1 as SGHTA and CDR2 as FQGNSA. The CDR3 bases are TGTGCCAGCAGCTTAGATTGGGGCGCACGTAATCAGCCCCAGCATTTT. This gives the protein CASSLDWGARNQPQHF.

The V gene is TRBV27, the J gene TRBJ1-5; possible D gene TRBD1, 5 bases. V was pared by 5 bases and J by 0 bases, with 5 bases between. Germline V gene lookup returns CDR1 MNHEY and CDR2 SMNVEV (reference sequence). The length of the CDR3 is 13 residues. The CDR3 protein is CASSQGSNQPQHF. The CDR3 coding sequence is TGTGCCAGCAGTCAGGGTAGCAATCAGCCCCAGCATTTT.

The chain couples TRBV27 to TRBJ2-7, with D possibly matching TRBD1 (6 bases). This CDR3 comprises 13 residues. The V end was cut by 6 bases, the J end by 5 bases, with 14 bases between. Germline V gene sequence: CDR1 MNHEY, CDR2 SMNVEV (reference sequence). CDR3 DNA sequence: TGTGCCAGCAGCATAACAGGGAGCGACGAGCAGTACTTC. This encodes CASSITGSDEQYF.

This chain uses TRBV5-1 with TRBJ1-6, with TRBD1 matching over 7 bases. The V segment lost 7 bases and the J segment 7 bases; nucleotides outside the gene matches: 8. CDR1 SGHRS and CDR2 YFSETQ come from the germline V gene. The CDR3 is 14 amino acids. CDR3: CASADRDINSPLHF. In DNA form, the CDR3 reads TGCGCCAGCGCCGACAGGGACATAAATTCACCCCTCCACTTT.

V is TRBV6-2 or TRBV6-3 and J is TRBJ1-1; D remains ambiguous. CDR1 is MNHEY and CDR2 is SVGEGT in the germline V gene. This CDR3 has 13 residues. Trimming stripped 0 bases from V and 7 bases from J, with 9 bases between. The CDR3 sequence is CASSYSAGSEAFF. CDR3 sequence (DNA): TGTGCCAGCAGTTACTCGGCCGGGAGTGAAGCTTTCTTT.

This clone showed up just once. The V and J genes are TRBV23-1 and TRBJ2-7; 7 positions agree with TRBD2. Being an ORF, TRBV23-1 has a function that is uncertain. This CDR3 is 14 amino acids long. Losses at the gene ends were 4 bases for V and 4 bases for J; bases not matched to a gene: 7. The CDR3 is CASSLDTGGYEQYV. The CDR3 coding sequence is TGCGCCAGCAGTCTAGACACCGGGGGGTACGAGCAGTACGTC.

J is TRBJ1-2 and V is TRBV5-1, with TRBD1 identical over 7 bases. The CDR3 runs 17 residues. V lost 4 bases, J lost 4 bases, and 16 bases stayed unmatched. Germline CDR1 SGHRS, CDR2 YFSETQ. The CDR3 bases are TGCGCCAGCAGCCCATACTTGACGCGGACAGGATCCTATGGCTACACCTTC. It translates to CASSPYLTRTGSYGYTF.

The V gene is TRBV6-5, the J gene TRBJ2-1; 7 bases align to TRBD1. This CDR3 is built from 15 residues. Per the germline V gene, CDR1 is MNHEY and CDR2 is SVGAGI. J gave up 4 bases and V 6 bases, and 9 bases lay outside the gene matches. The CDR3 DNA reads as TGTGCCAGCAGCCTCGGGACAGCCCCTTACAATGAGCAGTTCTTC. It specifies CASSLGTAPYNEQFF.

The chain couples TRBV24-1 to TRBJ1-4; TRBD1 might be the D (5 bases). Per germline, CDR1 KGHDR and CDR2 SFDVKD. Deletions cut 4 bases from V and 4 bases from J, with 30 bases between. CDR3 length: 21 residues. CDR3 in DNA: TGTGCCACCAGTGAGGTTGCTTCGGCGCGCAGGGCGTCGGGAGGTAATGAAAAACTGTTTTTT. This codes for CATSEVASARRASGGNEKLFF.

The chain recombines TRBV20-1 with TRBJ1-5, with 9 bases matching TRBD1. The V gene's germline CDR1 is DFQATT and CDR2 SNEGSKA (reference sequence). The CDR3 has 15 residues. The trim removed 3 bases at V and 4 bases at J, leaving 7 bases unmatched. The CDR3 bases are TGCAGTGCTAGTCGAAGAGGGACAGGGAATCAGCCCCAGCATTTT. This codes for CSASRRGTGNQPQHF.

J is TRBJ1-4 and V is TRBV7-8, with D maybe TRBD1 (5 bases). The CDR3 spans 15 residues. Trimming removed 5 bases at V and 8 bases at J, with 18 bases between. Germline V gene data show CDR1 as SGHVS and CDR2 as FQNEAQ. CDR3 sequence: CASSPSGALREKLFF. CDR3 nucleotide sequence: TGTGCCAGCAGCCCCAGCGGGGCTTTGAGAGAAAAACTGTTTTTT.

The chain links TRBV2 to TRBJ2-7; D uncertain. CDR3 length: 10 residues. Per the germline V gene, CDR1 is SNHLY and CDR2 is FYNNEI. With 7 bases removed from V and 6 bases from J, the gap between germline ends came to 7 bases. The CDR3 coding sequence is TGTGCCAGCAAAGCGCGCGAGCAGTACTTC. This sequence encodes CASKAREQYF.

CDR3 region: CASTPTSGGTDTQYF. The DNA for the CDR3 is TGTGCCAGCACCCCGACTAGCGGGGGCACAGATACGCAGTATTTT. This sequence joins TRBV9 and TRBJ2-3; 11 bases align to TRBD2. This CDR3 has 15 residues. V was pared by 6 bases and J by 1 base, with 4 bases of the junction left unmatched. In germline, CDR1 is SGDLS, CDR2 YYNGEE.

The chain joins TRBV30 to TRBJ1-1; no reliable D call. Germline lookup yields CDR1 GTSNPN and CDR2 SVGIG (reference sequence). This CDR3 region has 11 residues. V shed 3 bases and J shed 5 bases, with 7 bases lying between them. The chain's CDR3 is CAWRFSTEAFF. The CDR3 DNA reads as TGTGCCTGGAGGTTCTCGACTGAAGCTTTCTTT.

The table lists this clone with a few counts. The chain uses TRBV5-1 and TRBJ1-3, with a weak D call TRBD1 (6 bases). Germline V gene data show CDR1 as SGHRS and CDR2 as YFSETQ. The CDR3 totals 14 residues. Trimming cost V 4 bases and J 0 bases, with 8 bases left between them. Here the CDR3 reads CASSGQSSGNTIYF. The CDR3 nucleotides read TGCGCCAGCAGCGGACAGAGCTCTGGAAACACCATATATTTT.

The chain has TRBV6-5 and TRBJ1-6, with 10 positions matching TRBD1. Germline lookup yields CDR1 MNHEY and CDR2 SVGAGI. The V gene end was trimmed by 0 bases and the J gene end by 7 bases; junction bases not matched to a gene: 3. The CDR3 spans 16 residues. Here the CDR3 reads CASSYSTGGLNSPLHF. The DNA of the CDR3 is TGTGCCAGCAGTTACTCGACAGGGGGCCTAAATTCACCCCTCCACTTT.

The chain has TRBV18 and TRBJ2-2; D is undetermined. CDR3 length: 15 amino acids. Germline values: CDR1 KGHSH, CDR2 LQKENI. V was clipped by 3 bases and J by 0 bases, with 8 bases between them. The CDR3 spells CASSPEHPNTGELFF. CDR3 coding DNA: TGTGCCAGCTCACCCGAGCATCCGAACACCGGGGAGCTGTTTTTT.

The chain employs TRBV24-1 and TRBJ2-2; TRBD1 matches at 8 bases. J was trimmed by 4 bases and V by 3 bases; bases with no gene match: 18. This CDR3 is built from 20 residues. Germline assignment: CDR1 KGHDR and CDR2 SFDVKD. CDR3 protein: CATSDPTKRMTGATTGELFF. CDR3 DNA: TGTGCCACCAGTGATCCCACTAAAAGGATGACAGGGGCCACCACCGGGGAGCTGTTTTTT.

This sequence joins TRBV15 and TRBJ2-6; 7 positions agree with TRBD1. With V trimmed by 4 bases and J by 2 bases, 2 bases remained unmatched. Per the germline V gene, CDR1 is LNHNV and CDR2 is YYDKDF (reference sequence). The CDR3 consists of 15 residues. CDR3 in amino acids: CATSIDRAGANVLTF. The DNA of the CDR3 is TGTGCCACCAGCATCGACAGGGCTGGGGCCAACGTCCTGACTTTC. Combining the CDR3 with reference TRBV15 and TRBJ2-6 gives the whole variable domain DAMVIQNPRYQVTQFGKPVTLSCSQTLNHNVMYWYQQKSSQAPKLLFHYYDKDFNNEADTPDNFQSRRPNTSFCFLDIRSPGLGDTAMYLCATSIDRAGANVLTFGAGSRLTVL.

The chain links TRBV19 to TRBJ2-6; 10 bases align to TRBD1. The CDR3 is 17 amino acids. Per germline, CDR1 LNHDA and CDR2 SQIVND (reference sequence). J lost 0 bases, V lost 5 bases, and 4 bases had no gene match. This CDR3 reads CASSQGQGFSGANVLTF. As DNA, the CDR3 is TGTGCCAGTAGTCAGGGACAGGGGTTCTCTGGGGCCAACGTCCTGACTTTC.

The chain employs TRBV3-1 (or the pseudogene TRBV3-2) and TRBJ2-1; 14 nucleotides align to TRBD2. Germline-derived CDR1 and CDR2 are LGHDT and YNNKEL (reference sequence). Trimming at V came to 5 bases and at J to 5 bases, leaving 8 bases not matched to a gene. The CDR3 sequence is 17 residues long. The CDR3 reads CASSDRTSGGPNNEQFF. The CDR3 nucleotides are TGTGCCAGCAGCGACCGGACTAGCGGGGGGCCAAACAATGAGCAGTTCTTC.

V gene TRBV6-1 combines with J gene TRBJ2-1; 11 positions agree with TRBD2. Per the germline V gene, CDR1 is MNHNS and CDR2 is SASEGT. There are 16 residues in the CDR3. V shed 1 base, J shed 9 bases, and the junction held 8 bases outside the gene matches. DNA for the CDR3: TGTGCCAGCAGTGAAGTAGCGGGGGGGCTTCAGGTTGAGCAGTTCTTC. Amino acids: CASSEVAGGLQVEQFF.